This T cell receptor (beta chain) was documented in a study of T cells in Graves' hyperthyroidism and ophthalmopathy. The overall study: Before any treatment, at initial diagnosis, peripheral blood was collected.

If no ophthalmopathy progression occurred within 18 months, Graves' hyperthyroidism was stable. Researchers amplified the TCR beta CDR3 regions from RNA transcripts. Primed by the HTBI set, a first-round RT-PCR was run on the TCR CDR3. From the multiplex PCR reads, TCRdb called clonotypes with MiXCR, one entry per CDR3 protein. The sample carries about 290,000 distinct CDR3 sequences, approximately 15% recorded once. Overall study results and limits: Among thyroid clonotypes expanded above 0.001, most also appeared in blood.

Trimming shortened V by 8 bases and J by 2 bases, and 13 bases separated the two germline ends. Germline V gives CDR1 MNHEY, CDR2 SMNVEV (reference sequence). The CDR3 totals 13 residues. Of note for this clonotype: Its antigen remains unidentified.

Material for sequencing was blood. This receptor was taken from a man between 25 and 39 years old with Graves' hyperthyroidism. This chain connects TRBV27 to TRBJ2-7; D not resolved. CDR3 coding DNA: TGTGCCAGCCAAGACGTAGGAGCCTACGAGCAGTACTTC. Encoded protein: CASQDVGAYEQYF.